The entry that follows covers one T cell receptor (beta chain) sequence. Its cognate antigen is unknown. Autologous stem cell transplantation was followed by relapse in every patient, and brentuximab vedotin exposure varied. By magnetic negative selection, CD4+ T cells were purified from thawed PBMCs. Germline CDR1 reads LNHDA; CDR2 reads SQIVND (reference sequence). This CDR3 has 15 amino acids. V gave up 5 bases and J gave up 5 bases; unmatched junction bases: 9. The record originates from a study of PD-1 blockade in classical Hodgkin lymphoma. TCRdb's copy holds only in-frame clones and misses some; the assay was immunoSEQ multiplex PCR. The table lists around 36,000 clones, 80% to 95% of them singletons. The study's findings and limits: Prior therapy or disease activity may underlie the repertoire differences, whose causes remain undefined.

The rearrangement uses TRBV19 and TRBJ2-3; 8 nucleotides match TRBD2. The sequencing used CD4+ T cells from blood, collected at baseline. This receptor was taken from a human donor with classical Hodgkin lymphoma. The chain's CDR3 is CASSAGRREGDTQYF. CDR3 bases: TGTGCCAGTAGTGCGGGCCGCCGGGAGGGAGATACGCAGTATTTT.